These 32 T cell receptor beta chains came from one sample sequenced in a study of blood T cell repertoires in COVID-19. The method was immunoSEQ multiplex PCR; TCRdb's version includes in-frame clones alone and lacks a portion of them. The sample has some 190,000 clones, 70% to 80% seen once. The sequenced material came from peripheral blood. The receptors come from a woman between 50 and 59 years old with acute or convalescent COVID-19.

The V call is TRBV5-1, the J call TRBJ2-3; 11 bases agree with TRBD2. The CDR3 spans 18 residues. Germline assignment: CDR1 SGHRS and CDR2 YFSETQ. V dropped 0 bases and J dropped 2; count of bases not matched to a gene: 8. In DNA form, the CDR3 reads TGCGCCAGCAGCTTGGGGGGAGGACTAGCGGGCGTCACAGATACGCAGTATTTT. As protein: CASSLGGGLAGVTDTQYF.

This clone occurred a few times. The rearrangement uses TRBV3-1 (or the pseudogene TRBV3-2) and TRBJ1-3; perhaps TRBD1 as D (5 bases). The germline V gene has CDR1 LGHDT and CDR2 YNNKEL (reference sequence). The CDR3 contains 16 residues. The V end was cut by 4 bases, the J end by 0 bases, with 13 bases between. The CDR3 nucleotides read TGTGCCAGCAGCCGGGGCCTCCTGAGCTCTGGAAACACCATATATTTT. It yields the protein CASSRGLLSSGNTIYF.

The chain carries TRBV2 and TRBJ1-1; 9 bases align to TRBD1. The germline V gene has CDR1 SNHLY and CDR2 FYNNEI. This CDR3 is built from 15 residues. J was trimmed by 3 bases and V by 6 bases; bases with no gene match: 8. The DNA for the CDR3 is TGTGCCAGCAGCGGGGGGACAGGGTATCACACTGAAGCTTTCTTT. This codes for CASSGGTGYHTEAFF.

The J gene is TRBJ1-1, the V gene TRBV6-6; D uncertain. CDR1 is MNHNY and CDR2 is SVGAGI in the germline V gene (reference sequence). The length of the CDR3 is 14 residues. V dropped 6 bases and J dropped 2 bases, with 13 bases sitting between them. CDR3 DNA: TGTGCCAGCAGGTACAATGTTATCAACACTGAAGCTTTCTTT. This translates into CASRYNVINTEAFF.

The table lists this clone with a few counts. The chain links TRBV4-2 to TRBJ1-1; D unresolved. The V gene's germline CDR1 is LGHNA and CDR2 YNFKEQ. V lost 5 bases and J lost 8, with 9 bases in between. The CDR3 covers 11 residues. In nucleotides, the CDR3 is TGTGCCAGCAGCGGAGGAATCGAAGCTTTCTTT. Its protein product is CASSGGIEAFF.

The chain employs TRBV6-1 and TRBJ1-6; weak D call: TRBD1 (6 bases). The ends were cut back, 3 bases at V and 10 bases at J, with 16 bases in the middle. The germline V gene has CDR1 MNHNS and CDR2 SASEGT. This CDR3 has 15 amino acids. The CDR3 here is CASSERQAVQSPLHF. In DNA form, the CDR3 reads TGTGCCAGCAGTGAGAGACAGGCGGTTCAGTCACCCCTCCACTTT.

A few counts support this clone. This sequence joins TRBV4-1 and TRBJ1-2, with D unclear. Trimming took 1 base from V and 8 from J, leaving 17 bases between them. Germline V lookup: CDR1 MGHRA, CDR2 YSYEKL. The CDR3 covers 15 residues. In DNA form, the CDR3 reads TGCGCCAGCAGCCAAGGCATAGGGAGGATCGGCGGCTACACCTTC. This sequence encodes CASSQGIGRIGGYTF.

CDR3 residues: CASSPSGQTGELFF. The CDR3 DNA sequence: TGTGCCAGCAGTCCGAGCGGGCAGACCGGGGAGCTGTTTTTT. V is TRBV9 and J is TRBJ2-2, with D perhaps matching TRBD2 (6 bases). Trimming removed 5 bases from V and 5 bases from J, with 13 bases in between. Germline CDR1 reads SGDLS; CDR2 reads YYNGEE. This CDR3 contains 14 residues.

CDR3 in DNA: TGTGCCAGCAGCTTAGGAAAAGAGCCAGATACGCAGTATTTT. It translates to CASSLGKEPDTQYF. This rearrangement joins TRBV7-2 to TRBJ2-3; D remains unclear. The CDR3 spans 14 residues. Deletions cut 1 base from V and 4 bases from J, with 9 bases between. Germline CDR1 is SGHTA and CDR2 is FQGNSA. Full variable domain (outside the CDR3, taken from reference TRBV7-2 and TRBJ2-3): GAGVSQSPSNKVTEKGKDVELRCDPISGHTALYWYRQSLGQGLEFLIYFQGNSAPDKSGLPSDRFSAERTGGSVSTLTIQRTQQEDSAVYLCASSLGKEPDTQYFGPGTRLTVL.

The chain joins TRBV6-5 to TRBJ1-2; D not resolved. The CDR3 has 14 residues. CDR1 and CDR2 from the germline V gene are MNHEY and SVGAGI. V lost 2 bases to trimming and J lost 7 bases, with 14 bases between them. The CDR3 DNA reads TGTGCCAGCAGTTACGCAGGAGACTATGGTGGCTACACCTTC. Its protein product is CASSYAGDYGGYTF.

The V gene is TRBV2, the J gene TRBJ1-1, with 9 positions matching TRBD1. The junction had 3 bases not matched to a gene; V was cut back by 4 bases and J by 9 bases. The CDR3 covers 12 residues. Germline lookup yields CDR1 SNHLY and CDR2 FYNNEI. The CDR3 sequence: CASSVGQGKAFF. CDR3 sequence (DNA): TGTGCCAGCAGTGTGGGACAGGGAAAAGCTTTCTTT.

The CDR3 protein is CASSLAGLAGPPSYNEQFF. The CDR3 coding sequence is TGTGCCAGCAGCTTAGCGGGACTAGCGGGACCACCGTCCTACAATGAGCAGTTCTTC. The chain combines TRBV7-6 with TRBJ2-1; TRBD2 aligns across 13 bases. The germline V gene encodes CDR1 SGHVS and CDR2 FNYEAQ. V was pared by 0 bases and J by 1 base, with 6 bases of the junction left unmatched. The CDR3 length is 19 residues.

This clone was recorded a few times. J is TRBJ2-1 and V is TRBV7-2; 9 bases agree with TRBD2. The CDR3 consists of 15 residues. Germline V CDR1 and CDR2: SGHTA, FQGNSA. The V and J ends lost 2 bases and 7 bases, in that order; junction bases with no gene match: 6. CDR3 region: CASSLWAGGPNEQFF. The CDR3 DNA reads as TGTGCCAGCAGCTTATGGGCGGGGGGGCCAAATGAGCAGTTCTTC.

This clone was found a few times. This chain uses TRBV28 with TRBJ2-7; 8 bases fit TRBD2. The germline V gene encodes CDR1 MDHEN and CDR2 SYDVKM. J was trimmed by 2 bases and V by 6 bases; bases with no gene match: 6. CDR3 length equals 14 residues. Here the CDR3 DNA reads TGTGCCAGCAGGCAGACTAGCGCCACCTACGAGCAGTACTTC. Translation: CASRQTSATYEQYF.

The rearrangement links TRBV5-5 to TRBJ2-7; 12 positions match TRBD1. The germline gives CDR1 SGHKS, CDR2 YYEKEE (reference sequence). V gave up 4 bases and J gave up 6 bases; unmatched junction bases: 8. The CDR3 loop spans 15 amino acids. The CDR3 loop reads CASSGSGTGGGEQYF. The CDR3, as DNA: TGTGCCAGCAGCGGATCCGGGACAGGGGGCGGCGAGCAGTACTTC.

V and J are TRBV30 and TRBJ1-2; the D is unclear. Trimming shortened V by 4 bases and J by 2 bases, and 5 bases separated the two germline ends. Germline V gene lookup returns CDR1 GTSNPN and CDR2 SVGIG (reference sequence). The CDR3 length is 11 residues. The CDR3 protein is CAWTENYGYTF. The CDR3 DNA follows: TGTGCCTGGACAGAAAACTATGGCTACACCTTC.

The gene calls are TRBV11-3 and TRBJ2-1; 7 positions match TRBD2. Germline assignment: CDR1 SGHNT and CDR2 YENEEA. J was trimmed by 4 bases and V by 1 base; bases with no gene match: 4. There are 15 residues in the CDR3. CDR3: CASSLGGEGYNEQFF. The CDR3 DNA is TGTGCCAGCAGCTTAGGGGGGGAGGGATACAATGAGCAGTTCTTC.

The CDR3 reads CASSPQGLHTDTQYF. CDR3 in DNA: TGTGCCAGCAGTCCCCAGGGACTACACACAGATACGCAGTATTTT. V and J are TRBV27 and TRBJ2-3; 7 positions match TRBD2. Trimming removed 5 bases from V and 2 bases from J; junction bases left unmatched: 7. The length of the CDR3 is 15 residues. Per the germline V gene, CDR1 is MNHEY and CDR2 is SMNVEV (reference sequence).

The CDR3 DNA reads as TGTGCCAGCTCACCGAATAACGGGGGGGATCAGCCCCAGCATTTT. Translation gives CASSPNNGGDQPQHF. J is TRBJ1-5 and V is TRBV18, with D perhaps matching TRBD1 (5 bases). Per the germline V gene, CDR1 is KGHSH and CDR2 is LQKENI. V was cut by 3 bases and J by 5 bases, with 14 bases left in between. The CDR3 is 15 residues long.

This rearrangement joins TRBV3-1 (or the pseudogene TRBV3-2) to TRBJ2-7, with D possibly matching TRBD2 (6 bases). The ends were cut back, 7 bases at V and 4 bases at J, with 14 bases in the middle. Germline V gene lookup returns CDR1 LGHDT and CDR2 YNNKEL (reference sequence). There are 13 residues in the CDR3. Written as DNA, the CDR3 is TGTGCCAGCAAGCAGGGAGGAAGATACGAGCAGTACTTC. Amino acids: CASKQGGRYEQYF.

The chain joins TRBV10-1 to TRBJ2-7; 8 bases match TRBD1. The germline CDR1 and CDR2 sequences are WNHNN and SYGVQD (reference sequence). The CDR3 loop spans 15 amino acids. The ends lost 4 bases at V and 5 bases at J; junction bases unmatched: 10. CDR3 residues: CASSVAGTGVNEQYF. The CDR3 nucleotides read TGCGCCAGCAGTGTCGCCGGGACAGGAGTCAACGAGCAGTACTTC.

The chain combines TRBV6-5 with TRBJ1-2; 9 nucleotides align to TRBD1. There are 14 residues in the CDR3. Losses at the gene ends were 6 bases for V and 8 bases for J; bases not matched to a gene: 10. Germline CDR1 is MNHEY and CDR2 is SVGAGI. In DNA, the CDR3 is TGTGCCAGCAGGGACTCGGGGACAGGGAACGGCTACACCTTC. As protein: CASRDSGTGNGYTF.

The chain uses TRBV2 and TRBJ2-7, with 8 bases fitting TRBD2. The CDR3 loop spans 16 amino acids. CDR1 SNHLY and CDR2 FYNNEI come from the germline V gene. The trim removed 6 bases at V and 0 bases at J, leaving 10 bases unmatched. CDR3 in DNA: TGTGCCAGCAGGAAGAGAACAGGGACTAGCTCCTACGAGCAGTACTTC. This gives the protein CASRKRTGTSSYEQYF.

The chain joins TRBV4-3 to TRBJ2-5; the match to TRBD2 covers 14 bases. The CDR3 has 15 residues. Germline V gives CDR1 LGHNA, CDR2 YSLEER. V trimming: 4 bases; J trimming: 4 bases; junction bases outside the gene matches: 2. The CDR3 DNA reads TGCGCCAGCAGCCTGGGACTAGCGGGAGTAGAGACCCAGTACTTC. Protein sequence: CASSLGLAGVETQYF.

The J gene is TRBJ2-7, the V gene TRBV10-1; D is possibly TRBD1 (6 bases). CDR3 length: 14 amino acids. Germline loops: CDR1 WNHNN, CDR2 SYGVQD (reference sequence). V was shortened by 0 bases and J by 3 bases, with 9 bases between the two germline ends. For the CDR3, the DNA is TGCGCCAGCAGTGAGTCGTCCAGGGGCTACGAGCAGTACTTC. Translating it yields CASSESSRGYEQYF.

This chain connects TRBV19 to TRBJ1-4, with 12 bases identical to TRBD1. Germline assignment: CDR1 LNHDA and CDR2 SQIVND (reference sequence). V was pared by 4 bases and J by 8 bases, with 2 bases of the junction left unmatched. The CDR3 extends over 14 amino acids. The CDR3 region has the DNA TGTGCCAGTAGTACCGGGACAGGGGGCGAAAAACTGTTTTTT. It translates to CASSTGTGGEKLFF.

The gene calls are TRBV5-8 and TRBJ1-4; D is undetermined. From germline, CDR1 is SGHTS and CDR2 YDEGEE. V was pared by 1 base and J by 8 bases, with 9 bases between. CDR3 length equals 13 residues. The CDR3 protein is CASSLHRGEKLFF. The CDR3 DNA follows: TGTGCCAGCAGCTTGCACAGAGGGGAAAAACTGTTTTTT.

The chain combines TRBV11-2 with TRBJ2-2; unclear D gene. V was clipped by 8 bases and J by 2 bases, with 9 bases between them. The CDR3 has 13 residues. Germline V CDR1 and CDR2: SGHAT, FQNNGV. The CDR3 region is CASGEVNTGELFF. CDR3 coding DNA: TGTGCCAGCGGAGAGGTTAACACCGGGGAGCTGTTTTTT.

This clone was detected only a few times. The rearrangement joins TRBV2 to TRBJ1-2; TRBD1 matches at 7 bases. CDR1 is SNHLY, CDR2 FYNNEI, per germline. The CDR3 loop spans 14 amino acids. V lost 5 bases and J lost 4; bases outside the gene matches: 7. The CDR3 here is CASSSTGQGYGYTF. The CDR3 DNA reads TGTGCCAGCAGTTCGACAGGGCAGGGCTATGGCTACACCTTC.

V usage is TRBV19 and J usage is TRBJ2-7; D unclear. Germline V gene lookup returns CDR1 LNHDA and CDR2 SQIVND (reference sequence). V lost 6 bases, J lost 6 bases, and 21 bases lay in between. There are 15 residues in the CDR3. The CDR3 DNA reads as TGTGCCAGTAGACCCCCCGGGTTGCGAGTTTCCGAGCAGTACTTC. It codes for CASRPPGLRVSEQYF. The variable domain in full, completed from reference TRBV19 and TRBJ2-7, reads DGGITQSPKYLFRKEGQNVTLSCEQNLNHDAMYWYRQDPGQGLRLIYYSQIVNDFQKGDIAEGYSVSREKKESFPLTVTSAQKNPTAFYLCASRPPGLRVSEQYFGPGTRLTVT.

The genes are TRBV18 and TRBJ1-1; 7 bases match TRBD1. The V segment lost 3 bases and the J segment 5 bases; nucleotides outside the gene matches: 6. This CDR3 comprises 14 residues. CDR1 is KGHSH and CDR2 is LQKENI in the germline V gene. The CDR3 region is CASSPLTGKTEAFF. The CDR3 nucleotides are TGTGCCAGCTCACCGCTGACAGGGAAAACTGAAGCTTTCTTT. Filled out from reference TRBV18 and TRBJ1-1, the complete variable domain reads NAGVMQNPRHLVRRRGQEARLRCSPMKGHSHVYWYRQLPEEGLKFMVYLQKENIIDESGMPKERFSAEFPKEGPSILRIQQVVRGDSAAYFCASSPLTGKTEAFFGQGTRLTVV.

CDR3 sequence reads: CASSLQGNQPQHF. Here the CDR3 DNA reads TGTGCCAGCAGTCTACAGGGTAATCAGCCCCAGCATTTT. This chain uses TRBV2 with TRBJ1-5, with D possibly TRBD1 on 6 matching bases. CDR1 is SNHLY and CDR2 is FYNNEI in the germline V gene. The CDR3 sequence is 13 residues long. The V end was cut by 5 bases, the J end by 4 bases, with 9 bases between.